The 5 T cell receptor beta chains reported below all come from one sample, sequenced in a study of tumor-infiltrating lymphocytes in primary liver carcinoma. Co-extracting RNA and DNA was done with 20-30 mg of unsorted bulk tissue as input. Synthesis of TCR beta cDNA was carried out from 450 to 650 ng total RNA with a constant-region primer. Slightly modified ARM-PCR with three nested multiplex PCR rounds yielded TCR beta libraries. PCR rounds one and two used TRBV1-TRBV30 forward primers with a C-beta reverse primer for around 9 cycles each. TCRdb ran MiXCR on the multiplex PCR reads and lists one entry per CDR3 protein. The sample holds around 78,000 distinct CDR3 sequences, around 75% seen once. Sequenced sample: liver tumor tissue from sampling region 4. Subset: tumor region T4, right-lateral pole. The origin of the receptors is a woman in her sixties with primary liver carcinoma and hepatitis B virus infection.

This clonotype was detected only a few times. The chain combines TRBV2 with TRBJ2-1; D uncertain. Trimming shortened V by 3 bases and J by 2 bases, and 5 bases separated the two germline ends. CDR1 and CDR2 from the germline V gene are SNHLY and FYNNEI. The CDR3 runs 13 residues. This CDR3 is CASSENTYNEQFF. The CDR3 DNA reads as TGTGCCAGCAGTGAGAACACCTACAATGAGCAGTTCTTC.

The chain employs TRBV6-8 and TRBJ1-2; D is perhaps TRBD1 (6 bases). This CDR3 contains 15 residues. Germline CDR1 MNHGY, CDR2 SAAAGT. Trimming left V 4 bases short and J 3 bases short, with 15 bases between. The DNA of the CDR3 is TGTGCCAGCAGTTCCCCTGACAGGATTTACTATGGCTACACCTTC. The encoded protein is CASSSPDRIYYGYTF.

This rearrangement joins TRBV7-8 to TRBJ1-2; the D gene is possibly TRBD1 (5 bases). V dropped 7 bases and J dropped 5 bases, with 14 bases sitting between them. The germline V gene encodes CDR1 SGHVS and CDR2 FQNEAQ. The CDR3 spans 13 residues. CDR3 sequence reads: CASNSQGDYGYTF. The CDR3, as DNA: TGTGCCAGCAACTCGCAGGGAGATTATGGCTACACCTTC.

Comment on this clonotype: Germline and junction disagree at one end, which may indicate a read error. The gene calls are TRBV6-2 or TRBV6-3 and TRBJ2-3; 7 nucleotides match TRBD2. The CDR3 loop spans 16 amino acids. Germline CDR1 reads MNHEY; CDR2 reads SVGEGT. CDR3 protein: CASTYTLADGADTQYF. CDR3 sequence (DNA): TGTGCCAGCACTTACACTCTAGCGGACGGGGCAGATACGCAGTACTTT.

Note on this clonotype: A junction end diverges from the germline sequence, so it may reflect a read error. The chain recombines TRBV29-1 with TRBJ2-5, with TRBD1 as a possible D gene (6 bases). The CDR3 spans 15 residues. Germline assignment: CDR1 SQVTM and CDR2 ANQGSEA. CDR3 in amino acids: CSVEGSSGEGGTQYF. The DNA for the CDR3 is TGCAGTGTTGAAGGTTCCTCAGGGGAAGGAGGGACCCAGTACTTC. The complete variable domain, with remaining parts taken from reference TRBV29-1 and TRBJ2-5, reads SAVISQKPSRDICQRGTSLTIQCQVDSQVTMMFWYRQQPGQSLTLIATANQGSEATYESGFVIDKFPISRPNLTFSTLTVSNMSPEDSSIYLCSVEGSSGEGGTQYFGPGTRLLVL.